This T cell receptor beta chain was recovered during a study of beta chain features in type 1 diabetes. The study's findings and limits: Compared with healthy donors, patients appeared to share more similar naive, central memory and regulatory TCRB repertoires. The question of HLA type influencing TCRB rearrangement was one that remained unresolved here. Researchers report that Type 1 diabetes patients had moderately but significantly shorter TCRB CDR3s across all four CD4+ subsets. Individuals with type 1 diabetes displayed fewer insertions and more deletions at VDJ junctions.

This clone was seen more than once but under ten times. Its antigen is unknown. Of the isolated RNA, all was reverse transcribed, and so the sequenced material was expressed TCRB transcripts. Measured with immunoSEQ multiplex PCR; TCRdb has only the in-frame clones, and not every one. This repertoire shows under 850,000 clones, under 15% found once; its top ten account for around 0.022%. V lost 4 bases and J lost 0; bases outside the gene matches: 6. Germline V gene data show CDR1 as SNHLY and CDR2 as FYNNEI. This CDR3 has 16 residues. A CD45RO/CCR7/CD25/CD127/CD95/CD27 panel sorted naive, central memory, regulatory and stem cell-like memory CD4+ cells.

This clonotype originated in a man younger than 35 with type 1 diabetes. Material: naive CD4+ T cells from blood. The genes are TRBV2 and TRBJ2-1, with 7 positions matching TRBD2. CDR3 loop: CASSVFGGSSYNEQFF. In nucleotides, the CDR3 is TGTGCCAGCAGTGTCTTCGGGGGGAGCTCCTACAATGAGCAGTTCTTC.